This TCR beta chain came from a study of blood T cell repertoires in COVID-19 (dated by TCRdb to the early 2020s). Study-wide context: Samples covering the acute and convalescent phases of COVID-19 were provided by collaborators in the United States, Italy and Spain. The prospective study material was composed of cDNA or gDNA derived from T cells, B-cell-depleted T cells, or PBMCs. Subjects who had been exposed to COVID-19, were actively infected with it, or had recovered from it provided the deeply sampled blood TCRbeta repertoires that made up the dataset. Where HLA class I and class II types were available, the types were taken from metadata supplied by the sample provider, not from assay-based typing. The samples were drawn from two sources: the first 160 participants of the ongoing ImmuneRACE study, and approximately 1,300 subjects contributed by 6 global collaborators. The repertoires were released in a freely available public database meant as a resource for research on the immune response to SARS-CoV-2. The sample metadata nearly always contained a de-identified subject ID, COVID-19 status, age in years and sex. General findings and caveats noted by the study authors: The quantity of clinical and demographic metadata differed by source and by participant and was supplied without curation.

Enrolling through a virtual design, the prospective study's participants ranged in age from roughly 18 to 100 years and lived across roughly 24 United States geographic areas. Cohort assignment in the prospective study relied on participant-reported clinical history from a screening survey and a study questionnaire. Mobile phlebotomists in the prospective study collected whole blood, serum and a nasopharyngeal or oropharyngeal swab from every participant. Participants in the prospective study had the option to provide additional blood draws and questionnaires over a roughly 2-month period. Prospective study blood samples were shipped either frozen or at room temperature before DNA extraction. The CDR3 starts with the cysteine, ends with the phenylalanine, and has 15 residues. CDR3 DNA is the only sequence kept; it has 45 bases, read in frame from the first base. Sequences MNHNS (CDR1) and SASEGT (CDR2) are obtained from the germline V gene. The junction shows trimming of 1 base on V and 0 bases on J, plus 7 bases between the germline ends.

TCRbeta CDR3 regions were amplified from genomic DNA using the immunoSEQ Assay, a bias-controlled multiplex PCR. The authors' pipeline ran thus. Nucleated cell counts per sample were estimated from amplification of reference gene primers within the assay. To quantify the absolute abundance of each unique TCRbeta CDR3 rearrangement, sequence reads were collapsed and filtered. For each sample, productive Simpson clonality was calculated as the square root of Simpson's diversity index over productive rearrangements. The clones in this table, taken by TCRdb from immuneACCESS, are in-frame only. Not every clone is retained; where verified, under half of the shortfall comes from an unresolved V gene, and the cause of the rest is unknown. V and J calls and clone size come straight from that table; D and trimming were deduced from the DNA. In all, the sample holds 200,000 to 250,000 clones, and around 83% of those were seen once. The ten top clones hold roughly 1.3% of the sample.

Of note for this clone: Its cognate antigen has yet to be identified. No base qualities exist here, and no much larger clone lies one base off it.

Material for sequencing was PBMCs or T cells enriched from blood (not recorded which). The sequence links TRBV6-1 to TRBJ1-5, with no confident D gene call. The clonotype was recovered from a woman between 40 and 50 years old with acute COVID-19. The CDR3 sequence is CASSEEYYSNQPQHF. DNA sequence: TGTGCCAGCAGTGAAGAGTACTATAGCAATCAGCCCCAGCATTTT.